This T cell receptor beta chain is from a study of Ad26.COV2.S vaccination and SARS-CoV-2 variants. The germline gives CDR1 LNHDA, CDR2 SQIVND (reference sequence). The ends were cut back, 7 bases at V and 3 bases at J, with 9 bases in the middle. This CDR3 region has 12 residues. Treatment defined: roughly 18 received Ad26.COV2.S at low or high dose, single or two shots; about 5 received placebo; per-sample allocation not given. Day 63 after the first injection of vaccine or placebo was the sampling time. This table comes from immunoSEQ multiplex PCR, and its TCRdb copy is limited to in-frame clones, with some not included. The sample has hundreds of thousands of clones; 90% are singletons.

The sequences come from peripheral blood, collected in a trial of Ad26.COV2.S vaccine versus placebo. This receptor was obtained from a person aged 18-60 years who received the Ad26.COV2.S COVID-19 vaccine or a placebo. The rearrangement links TRBV19 to TRBJ1-1; D is uncertain. In DNA form, the CDR3 reads TGTGCCAGTACTAGTGACTACACTGAAGCTTTCTTT. This encodes CASTSDYTEAFF.